The 14 T cell receptor beta chains below come from one sample, sequenced in a study of OX40 agonist ivuxolimab in advanced cancers. Libraries were prepared through the immunoSEQ multiplex PCR assay. In its TCRdb copy, this immuneACCESS table keeps in-frame sequences only and misses some clones. Where compared with another copy, unresolved V genes explain less than half of these, and the others have no known cause. The sample contains some 95,000 clones, under 85% of them found a single time. The ten largest clones capture 3% to 4% of the sample. Sequenced material: CD4+ or CD8+ T cells sorted from blood, taken in a trial of the OX40 agonist ivuxolimab. The receptors come from an adult with an advanced solid tumor such as melanoma, head and neck, liver or kidney cancer.

CDR3 bases: TGTGCCAGCAGCTTTCCAGGGGGTACTGAAGCTTTCTTT. Its protein product is CASSFPGGTEAFF. The V gene is TRBV7-8, the J gene TRBJ1-1; 7 positions agree with TRBD1. The V and J ends lost 3 bases and 5 bases, in that order; junction bases with no gene match: 3. The CDR3 totals 13 residues. Germline CDR1 SGHVS, CDR2 FQNEAQ. The full variable domain, its missing parts supplied by reference TRBV7-8 and TRBJ1-1, is GAGVSQSPRYKVAKRGQDVALRCDPISGHVSLFWYQQALGQGPEFLTYFQNEAQLDKSGLPSDRFFAERPEGSVSTLKIQRTQQEDSAVYLCASSFPGGTEAFFGQGTRLTVV.

The chain uses TRBV7-2 and TRBJ2-7; D is perhaps TRBD1 (7 bases). CDR1 is SGHTA and CDR2 is FQGNSA in the germline V gene. This CDR3 comprises 14 residues. V was cut by 5 bases and J by 7 bases, with 18 bases left in between. The DNA of the CDR3 is TGTGCCAGCAGCGCCCGACAGGGAGGCGGGGAGCAGTACTTC. Amino acid sequence: CASSARQGGGEQYF.

The chain recombines TRBV4-1 with TRBJ2-1, with D possibly being TRBD2 (6 bases). This CDR3 contains 16 residues. The ends were cut back, 4 bases at V and 6 bases at J, with 19 bases in the middle. The germline V gene has CDR1 MGHRA and CDR2 YSYEKL. The CDR3 sequence: CASSPRAMAGPNEQFF. CDR3 coding DNA: TGCGCCAGCAGCCCGAGAGCTATGGCGGGACCCAATGAGCAGTTCTTC.

The chain is built from TRBV6-6 and TRBJ2-5, with D unresolved. V was cut by 0 bases and J by 3 bases, with 11 bases left in between. Germline CDR1 MNHNY, CDR2 SVGAGI (reference sequence). The CDR3 covers 15 residues. The CDR3 sequence is CASSYSSGREETQYF. For the CDR3, the DNA is TGTGCCAGCAGTTACTCGTCAGGAAGGGAAGAGACCCAGTACTTC.

The chain is built from TRBV4-3 and TRBJ2-3; D gene ambiguous. Trimming removed 0 bases from V and 4 bases from J, with 8 bases in between. Germline V gives CDR1 LGHNA, CDR2 YSLEER. CDR3 length equals 14 residues. CDR3 sequence reads: CASSQDSGADTQYF. The CDR3 DNA reads TGCGCCAGCAGCCAAGATAGTGGGGCAGATACGCAGTATTTT.

The J gene is TRBJ2-5, the V gene TRBV28; D tentatively reads TRBD1 or TRBD2 (6 bases each). The CDR3 loop spans 15 amino acids. Germline CDR1 is MDHEN and CDR2 is SYDVKM. V was trimmed by 10 bases and J by 6 bases, leaving 24 bases between them. CDR3 nucleotides: TGTGCCACTACAGAGGGGGGTCAGGGTAAAAAGACCCAGTACTTC. Residues: CATTEGGQGKKTQYF.

The chain uses TRBV2 and TRBJ1-2; D not resolved. Germline V gene sequence: CDR1 SNHLY, CDR2 FYNNEI. The CDR3 length is 15 residues. V lost 3 bases and J lost 0, with 11 bases in between. CDR3 amino acids: CASSDFREANYGYTF. In DNA, the CDR3 is TGTGCCAGCAGTGACTTCCGGGAAGCTAACTATGGCTACACCTTC.

The rearrangement links TRBV27 to TRBJ2-5; D gene unclear. The CDR3 length is 13 residues. V dropped 2 bases and J dropped 5 bases, with 9 bases sitting between them. CDR1 and CDR2 from the germline V gene are MNHEY and SMNVEV (reference sequence). The CDR3 loop reads CASSLTIRETQYF. In DNA form, the CDR3 reads TGTGCCAGCAGTTTAACTATACGGGAGACCCAGTACTTC.

V and J are TRBV30 and TRBJ2-6, with 9 bases matching TRBD2. Germline CDR1 and CDR2: GTSNPN and SVGIG (reference sequence). The CDR3 loop spans 18 amino acids. The V segment lost 2 bases and the J segment 0 bases; nucleotides outside the gene matches: 8. This chain's CDR3 is CAWSPLAGPGSGANVLTF. CDR3 sequence (DNA): TGTGCCTGGAGTCCCCTAGCGGGGCCTGGCTCTGGGGCCAACGTCCTGACTTTC.

The gene calls are TRBV7-8 and TRBJ2-1; no reliable D call. The CDR3 has 12 amino acids. Germline values: CDR1 SGHVS, CDR2 FQNEAQ. Trimming pared 3 bases from V and 8 bases from J, leaving 8 bases between. The CDR3 DNA is TGTGCCAGCAGCTTTGGGGTAGATGAGCAGTTCTTC. Amino acid sequence: CASSFGVDEQFF.

The chain has TRBV19 and TRBJ2-4; TRBD1 matches at 8 bases. This CDR3 is built from 14 residues. J was trimmed by 7 bases and V by 5 bases; bases with no gene match: 7. Germline CDR1 reads LNHDA; CDR2 reads SQIVND (reference sequence). The CDR3 coding sequence is TGTGCCAGTAGTGTCAGGGGGCAGGATAACATTCAGTACTTC. The encoded protein is CASSVRGQDNIQYF. Together with reference TRBV19 and TRBJ2-4, the CDR3 gives the full variable domain: DGGITQSPKYLFRKEGQNVTLSCEQNLNHDAMYWYRQDPGQGLRLIYYSQIVNDFQKGDIAEGYSVSREKKESFPLTVTSAQKNPTAFYLCASSVRGQDNIQYFGAGTRLSVL.

This clone was recorded a few times. The rearrangement uses TRBV19 and TRBJ1-1; 7 bases map to TRBD1. CDR3 length: 14 residues. Trimming took 7 bases from V and 8 from J; bases not matched to a gene: 13. Looked up from germline, CDR1 is LNHDA and CDR2 is SQIVND (reference sequence). The CDR3 sequence: CASKVTGEVGEAFF. The CDR3 DNA reads TGTGCCAGTAAAGTCACAGGGGAGGTGGGAGAAGCTTTCTTT.

The rearrangement joins TRBV10-2 to TRBJ1-5; D perhaps matches TRBD1 (5 bases). Germline-derived CDR1 and CDR2 are WSHSY and SAAADI. The ends were cut back, 2 bases at V and 6 bases at J, with 11 bases in the middle. This CDR3 region has 14 residues. The CDR3 DNA follows: TGCGCCAGCAGTGAGATGGGGGGGAGTCAGCCCCAGCATTTT. Encoded protein: CASSEMGGSQPQHF.

V gene TRBV27 combines with J gene TRBJ2-2; TRBD2 matches 8 bases. V dropped 5 bases and J dropped 3; count of bases not matched to a gene: 8. CDR1 and CDR2 (germline): MNHEY, SMNVEV (reference sequence). This CDR3 has 16 residues. CDR3 protein: CASSTPLADDTGELFF. CDR3 DNA sequence: TGTGCCAGCAGTACCCCACTAGCGGATGACACCGGGGAGCTGTTTTTT.